A selection of T cell receptor beta chains follows, all from one sample in a study of shared clonotypes between healthy human individuals. The data were produced by immunoSEQ multiplex PCR, yet TCRdb's version contains in-frame clones alone and is incomplete. This table holds hundreds of thousands of clones, around four fifths found once. The sample taken for sequencing was memory CD4+ T cells sorted from blood. Source of these receptors: a woman aged 25 to 45 in good health. Each CDR3 is given with its conserved first and last residue. The D gene is left open where the match is weak. Clone sizes are given selectively: once, few, many, or a class where the clone is expanded.

NA,TRBJ1-5,NA,TRBV6-9,TGTGCCAGCCTGAGGGGAAGCAATCAGCCCCAGCATTTT,CASLRGSNQPQHF
NA,TRBJ2-3,TRBD2,TRBV4-1,TGCGCCAGCAGCCAACAAGTTCTAGCGGGAGCCACAGATACGCAGTATTTT,CASSQQVLAGATDTQYF
few,TRBJ2-7,TRBD1,TRBV6-6,TGTGCCAGCAGCTGGGACAGGGAGGGCGAGCAGTACTTC,CASSWDREGEQYF
NA,TRBJ2-7,NA,TRBV7-9,TGTGCCAGCAGCTTAGCGAGGGGGGCGGGCGGCTACGAGCAGTACTTC,CASSLARGAGGYEQYF
NA,TRBJ2-6,NA,TRBV6-6,TGTGCCAGCAGTTCCCCCGTGGGTTCTGGGGCCAACGTCCTGACTTTC,CASSSPVGSGANVLTF
NA,TRBJ2-7,NA,TRBV28,TGTGCCAGCAGTCCCACACAGAGCTCCTACGAGCAGTACTTC,CASSPTQSSYEQYF
NA,TRBJ1-1,NA,TRBV5-1,TGCGCCAGCAGCAGATCGACAGGCATGAACACTGAAGCTTTCTTT,CASSRSTGMNTEAFF
NA,TRBJ1-5,TRBD1,TRBV4-2,TGTGCCAGCAGCCAGACAGGGGAAAGGGGTCAGCCCCAGCATTTT,CASSQTGERGQPQHF
NA,TRBJ2-1,NA,TRBV10-3,TGTGCCATCAATGATCCGGGAGTATCCAATGAGCAGTTCTTC,CAINDPGVSNEQFF
few,TRBJ1-4,NA,TRBV6-1,TGTGCCAGCAGCCCCCGGGGAGCAACTAATGAAAAACTGTTTTTT,CASSPRGATNEKLFF
NA,TRBJ2-2,NA,TRBV2,TGTGCCAGCGGGCGTTGGAACACCGGGGAGCTGTTTTTT,CASGRWNTGELFF
NA,TRBJ2-1,TRBD2,TRBV6-5,TGTGCCAGCAGTCGACTAGCCTTGTCGACCAATGAGCAGTTCTTC,CASSRLALSTNEQFF
NA,TRBJ1-1,TRBD1,TRBV30,TGTGCCTGGGAAGGACAGGGGGGCACTGAAGCTTTCTTT,CAWEGQGGTEAFF
NA,TRBJ1-3,NA,TRBV14,TGTGCCAGCAGCCAAGTTCGGAACACCATATATTTT,CASSQVRNTIYF
NA,TRBJ2-1,TRBD1,TRBV5-1,TGCGCCAGCAGCTGGGGGACAGGGGGAATAAATGAGCAGTTCTTC,CASSWGTGGINEQFF
NA,TRBJ1-4,NA,TRBV14,TGTGCCAGCAGCCAAGTAGGCAGTGGCTTGGGGACTCGACGGGAAAAACTGTTTTTT,CASSQVGSGLGTRREKLFF
NA,TRBJ1-2,NA,TRBV5-1,TGCGCCAGCAGCTTCCAGGATTCCAACTATGGCTACACCTTC,CASSFQDSNYGYTF
NA,TRBJ2-7,NA,TRBV4-2,TGTGCCAGCAGCCAAGATCGGGTGGTTCTCGAGCAGTACTTC,CASSQDRVVLEQYF
NA,TRBJ1-4,NA,TRBV29-1,TGCAGCGCCGAATGGAATGAAAAACTGTTTTTT,CSAEWNEKLFF
NA,TRBJ2-5,NA,TRBV7-3,TGTGCCAGCAGCTTAGGACTACAAGAGACCCAGTACTTC,CASSLGLQETQYF
NA,TRBJ2-1,NA,TRBV11-2,TGTGCCAGCAGCTTTGAGCGGAGCTCCTACAATGAGCAGTTCTTC,CASSFERSSYNEQFF
NA,TRBJ1-6,NA,TRBV19,TGTGCCAGTAGCTTCGGGAATTCACCCCTCCACTTT,CASSFGNSPLHF
few,TRBJ1-2,NA,TRBV28,TGTGCCAGCAGTACCTCCCCGGGGAGGGGGGGGTCCTATGGCTACACCTTC,CASSTSPGRGGSYGYTF
few,TRBJ1-5,NA,TRBV9,TGTGCCAGCAGAGACTATCAGCCCCAGCATTTT,CASRDYQPQHF